Described below is a single T cell receptor (beta chain) sequence and its context. This record belongs to a study of blood T cell repertoires in COVID-19. Study-level background: Specimens from acute and convalescent COVID-19 originated in the United States, Italy and Spain.

Participants were aged about 18 to 100 years from 24 US areas. TCRdb's table, derived via immunoSEQ multiplex PCR, lists solely in-frame clones and lacks some. The top ten clones hold around 2% of a sample with approximately 250,000 clones, around 90% of them seen once. Trimming took off 6 bases at V and 4 bases at J, with 13 bases between the two ends. The CDR3 runs 14 residues. Per germline, CDR1 SGHTA and CDR2 FQGNSA. This receptor was obtained from a woman in her fifties or sixties in a cohort exposed to, infected with or recovered from COVID-19 (not recorded which). Material for sequencing was PBMCs or T cells enriched from blood (not recorded which). This chain links TRBV7-2 with TRBJ1-3; tentative D call: TRBD1 (6 bases). CDR3 nucleotides: TGTGCCAGCAGTCGAGGGGGGGGCGGAAACACCATATATTTT. Residues: CASSRGGGGNTIYF.